This T cell receptor (beta chain) was identified in a study of cytomegalovirus exposure and HLA in healthy donors. About the research overall: Prior work identified roughly 120 million unique TCR beta sequences in 190 million or so T cells.

Findings and limits, study-wide: Earlier results showed most TCR beta V segments being productive about 87% or about 30% of the time. The study labeled fewer than 200 TCR beta chains cytomegalovirus-associated.

CDR1 WSHSY and CDR2 SAAADI come from the germline V gene. V shed 6 bases, J shed 1 base, and the junction held 10 bases outside the gene matches. The CDR3 consists of 16 residues. Points on this clone: Its specificity is unknown.

Vbeta (60) and Jbeta (13) primers were used in the PCR. TCRdb's copy holds only in-frame clones and misses some; the assay was immunoSEQ multiplex PCR. There are roughly 180,000 clones in the sample; about four fifths occur only once, and about 0.26% lies in the top ten. The chain couples TRBV10-2 to TRBJ2-7, with 9 bases lining up with TRBD2. The receptor comes from a boy younger than 18 in good health and CMV-seronegative. Material: PBMCs. The CDR3 DNA is TGCGCCAGCAGCCGACTAGCGGAGGGACCATCCTACGAGCAGTACTTC. It specifies CASSRLAEGPSYEQYF.